The present TCR beta chain was sequenced within a study of vaccination and CD4 T cells after COVID-19. About the study: Across the group, participants received two doses of either BNT162b2 or mRNA-1273 vaccine.

This CDR3 has 14 amino acids. Looked up from germline, CDR1 is SGHVS and CDR2 is FNYEAQ. Of note for this clonotype: Antigen: not known. Germline is not matched at one junction end, which may reflect a read error.

Documented time point: late sampling 161 to 241 days after vaccination in three convalescent patients. The treatment was: approximately 11-day PBMC culture with coronavirus spike peptide pools or control peptides (ViraFEST assay). The Oncomine TCR Beta short-read assay generated sequence data from the DNA of cultured CD4+ T cells. Using its own MiXCR run on the PCR reads, TCRdb lists one record per CDR3 protein. Of approximately 23,000 distinct CDR3 sequences in the sample, 30% to 40% were seen once. The chain combines TRBV7-6 with TRBJ2-5, with D possibly TRBD1 on 5 matching bases. The material was CD4+ T cells from blood, cultured in vitro, obtained about 7 months after SARS-CoV-2 vaccination. The sequence was collected from a human donor who had recovered from COVID-19. The CDR3 DNA follows: TGTGCCAGCAGCCCCCACCAGGGTCAAGGGACCCAGTACTTC. Translated: CASSPHQGQGTQYF. Variable domain in full (rest from reference TRBV7-6 and TRBJ2-5): GAGVSQSPRYKVTKRGQDVALRCDPISGHVSLYWYRQALGQGPEFLTYFNYEAQQDKSGLPNDRFSAERPEGSISTLTIQRTEQRDSAMYRCASSPHQGQGTQYFGPGTRLLVL.